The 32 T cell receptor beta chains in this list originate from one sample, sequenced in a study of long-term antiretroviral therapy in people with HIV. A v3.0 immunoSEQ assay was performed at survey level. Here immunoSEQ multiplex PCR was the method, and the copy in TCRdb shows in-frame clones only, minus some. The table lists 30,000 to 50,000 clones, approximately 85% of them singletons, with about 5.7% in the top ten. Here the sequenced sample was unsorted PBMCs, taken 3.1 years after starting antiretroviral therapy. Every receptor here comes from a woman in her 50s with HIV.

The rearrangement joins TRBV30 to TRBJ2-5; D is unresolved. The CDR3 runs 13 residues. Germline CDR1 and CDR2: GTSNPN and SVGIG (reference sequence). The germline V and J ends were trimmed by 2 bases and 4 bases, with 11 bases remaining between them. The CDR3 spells CAWSKGRIETQYF. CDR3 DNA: TGTGCCTGGAGTAAGGGCCGAATAGAGACCCAGTACTTC.

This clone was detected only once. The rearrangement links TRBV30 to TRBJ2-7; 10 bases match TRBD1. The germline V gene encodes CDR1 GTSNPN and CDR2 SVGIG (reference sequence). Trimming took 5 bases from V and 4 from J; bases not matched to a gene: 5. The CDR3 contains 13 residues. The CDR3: CAWDRGLVYEQYF. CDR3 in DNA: TGTGCCTGGGACAGGGGGCTCGTATACGAGCAGTACTTC. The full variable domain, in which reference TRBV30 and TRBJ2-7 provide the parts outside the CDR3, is SQTIHQWPATLVQPVGSPLSLECTVEGTSNPNLYWYRQAAGRGLQLLFYSVGIGQISSEVPQNLSASRPQDRQFILSSKKLLLSDSGFYLCAWDRGLVYEQYFGPGTRLTVT.

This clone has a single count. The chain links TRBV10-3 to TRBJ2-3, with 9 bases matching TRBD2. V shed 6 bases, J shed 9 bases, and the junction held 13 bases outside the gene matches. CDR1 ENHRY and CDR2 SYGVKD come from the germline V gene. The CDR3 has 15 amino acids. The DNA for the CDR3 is TGTGCCATCAGATATAGCGGGGGTGGGCCGTCGACGCAGTATTTT. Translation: CAIRYSGGGPSTQYF.

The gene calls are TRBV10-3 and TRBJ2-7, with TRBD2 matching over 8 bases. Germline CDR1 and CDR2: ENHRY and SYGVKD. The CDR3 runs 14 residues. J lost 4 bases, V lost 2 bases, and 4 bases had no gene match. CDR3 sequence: CAISERGLGYEQYF. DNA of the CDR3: TGTGCCATCAGTGAGAGGGGACTAGGTTACGAGCAGTACTTC.

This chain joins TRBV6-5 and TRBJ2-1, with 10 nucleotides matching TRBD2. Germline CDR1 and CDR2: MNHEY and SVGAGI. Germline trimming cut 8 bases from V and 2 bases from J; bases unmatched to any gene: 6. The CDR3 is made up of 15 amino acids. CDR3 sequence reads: CASSDSGGPYNEQFF. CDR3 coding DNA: TGTGCCAGCTCCGATAGCGGGGGGCCCTACAATGAGCAGTTCTTC.

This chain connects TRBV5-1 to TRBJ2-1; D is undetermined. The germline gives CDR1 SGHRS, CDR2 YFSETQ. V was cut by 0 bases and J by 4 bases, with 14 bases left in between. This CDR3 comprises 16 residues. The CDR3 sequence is CASSLADRANYNEQFF. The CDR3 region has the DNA TGCGCCAGCAGCTTGGCCGATAGGGCCAATTACAATGAGCAGTTCTTC.

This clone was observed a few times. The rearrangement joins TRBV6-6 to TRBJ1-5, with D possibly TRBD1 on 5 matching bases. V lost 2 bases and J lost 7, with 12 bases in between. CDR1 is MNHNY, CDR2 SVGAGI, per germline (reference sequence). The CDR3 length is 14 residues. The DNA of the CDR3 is TGTGCCAGCAGTTACCCGGGGCAGGAGCAGCCCCAGCATTTT. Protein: CASSYPGQEQPQHF.

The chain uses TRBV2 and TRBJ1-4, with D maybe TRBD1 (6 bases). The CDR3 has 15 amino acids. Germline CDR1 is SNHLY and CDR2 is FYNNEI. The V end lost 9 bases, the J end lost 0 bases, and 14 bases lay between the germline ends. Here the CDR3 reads CASTRGGATNEKLFF. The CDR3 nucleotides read TGTGCCAGTACACGAGGGGGGGCAACTAATGAAAAACTGTTTTTT.

The CDR3 loop reads CASSPRTSGGSSYNEQFF. In DNA, the CDR3 is TGTGCCAGCAGCCCCCGGACTAGCGGGGGGAGCTCCTACAATGAGCAGTTCTTC. The chain combines TRBV27 with TRBJ2-1; 14 nucleotides match TRBD2. The CDR3 loop spans 18 amino acids. The V gene end was trimmed by 6 bases and the J gene end by 0 bases; junction bases not matched to a gene: 7. In germline, CDR1 is MNHEY, CDR2 SMNVEV (reference sequence).

This chain's CDR3 is CASSPRGTPYEQYF. The DNA for the CDR3 is TGTGCCAGCAGCCCGAGGGGGACGCCCTACGAGCAGTACTTC. V and J are TRBV2 and TRBJ2-7; D might be TRBD1 (6 bases). V was clipped by 6 bases and J by 2 bases, with 14 bases between them. The germline CDR1 and CDR2 sequences are SNHLY and FYNNEI. This CDR3 has 14 residues.

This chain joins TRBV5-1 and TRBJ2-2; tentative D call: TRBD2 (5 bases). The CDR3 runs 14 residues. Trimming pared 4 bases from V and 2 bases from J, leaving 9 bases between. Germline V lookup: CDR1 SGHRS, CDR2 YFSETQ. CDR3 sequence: CASSPGINTGELFF. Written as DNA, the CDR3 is TGCGCCAGCAGCCCCGGGATTAACACCGGGGAGCTGTTTTTT.

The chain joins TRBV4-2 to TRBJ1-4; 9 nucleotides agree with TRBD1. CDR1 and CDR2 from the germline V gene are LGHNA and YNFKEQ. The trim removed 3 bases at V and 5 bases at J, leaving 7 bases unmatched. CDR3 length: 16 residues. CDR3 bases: TGTGCCAGCAGCCAGGAGGAAGGGACAGGGAATGAAAAACTGTTTTTT. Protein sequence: CASSQEEGTGNEKLFF.

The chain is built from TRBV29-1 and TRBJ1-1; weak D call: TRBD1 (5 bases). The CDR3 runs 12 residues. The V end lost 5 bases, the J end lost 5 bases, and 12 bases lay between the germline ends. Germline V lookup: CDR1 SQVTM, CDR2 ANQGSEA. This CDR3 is CSVYSRVTEAFF. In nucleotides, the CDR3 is TGCAGCGTTTATTCCAGGGTTACTGAAGCTTTCTTT. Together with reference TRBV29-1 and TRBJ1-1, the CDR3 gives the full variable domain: SAVISQKPSRDICQRGTSLTIQCQVDSQVTMMFWYRQQPGQSLTLIATANQGSEATYESGFVIDKFPISRPNLTFSTLTVSNMSPEDSSIYLCSVYSRVTEAFFGQGTRLTVV.

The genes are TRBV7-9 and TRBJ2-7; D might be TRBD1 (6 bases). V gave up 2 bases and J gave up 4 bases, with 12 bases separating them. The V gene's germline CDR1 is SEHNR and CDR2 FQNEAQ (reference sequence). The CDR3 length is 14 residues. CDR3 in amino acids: CASSLRQDSYEQYF. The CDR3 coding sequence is TGTGCCAGCAGCTTACGACAGGACAGTTACGAGCAGTACTTC.

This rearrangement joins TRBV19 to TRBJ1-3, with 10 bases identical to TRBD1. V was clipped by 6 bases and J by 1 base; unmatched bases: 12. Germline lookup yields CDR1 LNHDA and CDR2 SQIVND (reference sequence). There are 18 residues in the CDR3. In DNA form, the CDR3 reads TGTGCCAGTAGCAGTCGGCGGGACAGGGGTATTTCTGGAAACACCATATATTTT. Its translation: CASSSRRDRGISGNTIYF.

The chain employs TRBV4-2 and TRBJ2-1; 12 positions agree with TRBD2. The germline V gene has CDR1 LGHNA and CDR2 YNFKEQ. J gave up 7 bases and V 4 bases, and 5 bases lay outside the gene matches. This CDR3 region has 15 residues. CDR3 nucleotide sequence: TGTGCCAGCAGCCCTAGCGGGGGGGCACATAATGAGCAGTTCTTC. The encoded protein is CASSPSGGAHNEQFF.

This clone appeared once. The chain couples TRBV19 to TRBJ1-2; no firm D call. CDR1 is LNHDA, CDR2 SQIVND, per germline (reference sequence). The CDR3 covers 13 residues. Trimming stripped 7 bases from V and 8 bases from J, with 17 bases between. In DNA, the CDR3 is TGTGCCAGTACCCGGTCAGTGCTGGGCGGCTACACCTTC. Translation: CASTRSVLGGYTF.

CDR3 in DNA: TGTGCCAGCAGCTTAGCAGGGAGAGAGAACACTGAAGCTTTCTTT. This sequence encodes CASSLAGRENTEAFF. J is TRBJ1-1 and V is TRBV7-9; D not certain. Germline V lookup: CDR1 SEHNR, CDR2 FQNEAQ (reference sequence). The CDR3 length is 15 residues. The V and J ends lost 0 bases and 1 base respectively, with 9 bases between them.

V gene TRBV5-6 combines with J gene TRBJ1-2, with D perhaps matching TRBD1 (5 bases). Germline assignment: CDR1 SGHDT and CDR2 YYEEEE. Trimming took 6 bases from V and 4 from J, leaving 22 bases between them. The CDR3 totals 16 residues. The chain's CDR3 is CASTSGTSIGLYGYTF. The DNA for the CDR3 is TGTGCCAGCACCTCGGGGACGTCGATTGGTCTCTATGGCTACACCTTC.

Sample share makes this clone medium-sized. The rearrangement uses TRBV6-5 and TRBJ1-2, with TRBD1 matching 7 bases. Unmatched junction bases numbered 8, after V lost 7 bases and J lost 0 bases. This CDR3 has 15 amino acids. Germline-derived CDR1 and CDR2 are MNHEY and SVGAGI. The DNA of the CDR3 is TGTGCCAGCAAAATGGGACAGACTGCTAACTATGGCTACACCTTC. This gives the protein CASKMGQTANYGYTF.

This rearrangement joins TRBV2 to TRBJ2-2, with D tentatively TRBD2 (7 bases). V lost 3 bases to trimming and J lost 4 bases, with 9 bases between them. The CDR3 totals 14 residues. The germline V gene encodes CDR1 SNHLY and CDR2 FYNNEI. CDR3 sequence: CASSEGGATGELFF. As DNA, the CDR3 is TGTGCCAGCAGTGAGGGGGGGGCCACCGGGGAGCTGTTTTTT. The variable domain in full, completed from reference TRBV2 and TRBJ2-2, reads EPEVTQTPSHQVTQMGQEVILRCVPISNHLYFYWYRQILGQKVEFLVSFYNNEISEKSEIFDDQFSVERPDGSNFTLKIRSTKLEDSAMYFCASSEGGATGELFFGEGSRLTVL.

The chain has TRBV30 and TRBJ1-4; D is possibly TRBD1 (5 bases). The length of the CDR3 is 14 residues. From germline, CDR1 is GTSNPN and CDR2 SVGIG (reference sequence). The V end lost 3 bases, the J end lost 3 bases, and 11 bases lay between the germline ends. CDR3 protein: CAWSGGLANEKLFF. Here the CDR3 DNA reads TGTGCCTGGAGCGGGGGTTTAGCTAATGAAAAACTGTTTTTT.

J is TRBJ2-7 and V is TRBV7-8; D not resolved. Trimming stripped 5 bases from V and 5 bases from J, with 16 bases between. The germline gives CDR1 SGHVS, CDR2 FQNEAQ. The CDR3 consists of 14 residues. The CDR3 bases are TGTGCCAGCAGCCCCAGAAGGATGAGGAACGAGCAGTACTTC. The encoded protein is CASSPRRMRNEQYF. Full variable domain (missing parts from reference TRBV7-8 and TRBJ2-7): GAGVSQSPRYKVAKRGQDVALRCDPISGHVSLFWYQQALGQGPEFLTYFQNEAQLDKSGLPSDRFFAERPEGSVSTLKIQRTQQEDSAVYLCASSPRRMRNEQYFGPGTRLTVT.

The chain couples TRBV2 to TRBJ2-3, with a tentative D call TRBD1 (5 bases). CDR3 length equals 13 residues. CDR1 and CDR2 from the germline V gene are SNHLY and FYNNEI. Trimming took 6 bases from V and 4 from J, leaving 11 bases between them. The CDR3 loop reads CASRLTEADTQYF. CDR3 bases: TGTGCCAGCAGGCTGACAGAGGCAGATACGCAGTATTTT.

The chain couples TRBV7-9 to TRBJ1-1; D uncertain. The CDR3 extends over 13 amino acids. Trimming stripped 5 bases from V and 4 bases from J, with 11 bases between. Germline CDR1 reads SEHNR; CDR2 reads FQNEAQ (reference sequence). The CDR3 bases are TGTGCCAGCAGCCTTCTAGGGCCCACTGAAGCTTTCTTT. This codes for CASSLLGPTEAFF.

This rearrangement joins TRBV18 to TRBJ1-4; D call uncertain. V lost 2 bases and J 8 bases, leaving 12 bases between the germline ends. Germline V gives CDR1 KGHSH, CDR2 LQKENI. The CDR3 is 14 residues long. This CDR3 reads CASSPWTGNEKLFF. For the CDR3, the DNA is TGTGCCAGCTCACCATGGACCGGGAACGAAAAACTGTTTTTT.

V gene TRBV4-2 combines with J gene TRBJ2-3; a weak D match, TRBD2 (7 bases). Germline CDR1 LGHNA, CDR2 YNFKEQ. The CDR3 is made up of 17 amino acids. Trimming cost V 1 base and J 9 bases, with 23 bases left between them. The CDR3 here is CASSQGGGGSAFVTQYF. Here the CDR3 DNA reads TGTGCCAGCAGCCAAGGAGGCGGGGGCTCAGCTTTCGTCACGCAGTATTTT.

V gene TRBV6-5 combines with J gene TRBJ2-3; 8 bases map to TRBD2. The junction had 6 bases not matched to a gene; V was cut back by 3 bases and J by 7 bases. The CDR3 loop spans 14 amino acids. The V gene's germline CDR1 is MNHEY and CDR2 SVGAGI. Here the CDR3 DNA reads TGTGCCAGCAGTTATTCGGGGGGGCTGAATACGCAGTATTTT. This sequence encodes CASSYSGGLNTQYF.

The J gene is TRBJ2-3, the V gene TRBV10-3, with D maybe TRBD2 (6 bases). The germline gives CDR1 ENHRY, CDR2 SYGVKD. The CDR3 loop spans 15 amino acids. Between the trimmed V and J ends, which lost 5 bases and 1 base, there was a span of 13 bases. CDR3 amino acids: CAISPYGGGTDTQYF. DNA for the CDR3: TGTGCCATCAGTCCCTATGGAGGGGGCACAGATACGCAGTATTTT.

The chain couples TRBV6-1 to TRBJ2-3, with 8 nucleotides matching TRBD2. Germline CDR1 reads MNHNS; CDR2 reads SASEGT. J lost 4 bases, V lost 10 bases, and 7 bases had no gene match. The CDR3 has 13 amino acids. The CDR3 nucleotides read TGTGCCACCGTGGGACTAGTCGCAGATACGCAGTATTTT. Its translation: CATVGLVADTQYF.

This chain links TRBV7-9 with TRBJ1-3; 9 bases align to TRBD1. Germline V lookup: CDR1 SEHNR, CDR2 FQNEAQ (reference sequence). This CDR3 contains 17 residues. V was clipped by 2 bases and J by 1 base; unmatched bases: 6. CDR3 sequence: CASSLMTGTGSGNTIYF. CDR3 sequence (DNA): TGTGCCAGCAGCTTAATGACGGGGACAGGGTCTGGAAACACCATATATTTT.

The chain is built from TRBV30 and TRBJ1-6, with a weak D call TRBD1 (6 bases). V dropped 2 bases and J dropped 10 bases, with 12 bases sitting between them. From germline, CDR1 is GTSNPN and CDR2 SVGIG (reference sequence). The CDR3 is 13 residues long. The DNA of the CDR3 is TGTGCCTGGAGTCCCAACAGGGCATCACCCCTCCACTTT. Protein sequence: CAWSPNRASPLHF.